This T cell receptor (beta chain) was sequenced during a study of blood T cell repertoires in COVID-19. As for the study in general: PBMCs, B-cell-depleted T cells, or T cells provided the cDNA or gDNA that made up the material.

Germline values: CDR1 LGHNA, CDR2 YNFKEQ. CDR3 length: 15 amino acids. Trimming took 0 bases from V and 4 from J; bases not matched to a gene: 3. The cohort comprised adults aged about 18 to 90 years residing in some 24 US areas. As originally analysed: By means of reference gene primer amplification, nucleated cell counts were estimated. Clones were read by immunoSEQ multiplex PCR, and TCRdb kept only the in-frame ones, dropping some. Clonal size and the V and J genes are those of that table, whereas D and trimming came from the DNA. This table has some 270,000 clones, about nine tenths appearing once.

Sample: PBMCs or T cells enriched from blood (not recorded which). The chain combines TRBV4-2 with TRBJ2-1; 7 bases match TRBD2. The TCR was taken from a woman younger than 45 with acute COVID-19. CDR3 coding DNA: TGTGCCAGCAGCCAAGATACTAGCGATTACAATGAGCAGTTCTTC. Amino acid sequence: CASSQDTSDYNEQFF.